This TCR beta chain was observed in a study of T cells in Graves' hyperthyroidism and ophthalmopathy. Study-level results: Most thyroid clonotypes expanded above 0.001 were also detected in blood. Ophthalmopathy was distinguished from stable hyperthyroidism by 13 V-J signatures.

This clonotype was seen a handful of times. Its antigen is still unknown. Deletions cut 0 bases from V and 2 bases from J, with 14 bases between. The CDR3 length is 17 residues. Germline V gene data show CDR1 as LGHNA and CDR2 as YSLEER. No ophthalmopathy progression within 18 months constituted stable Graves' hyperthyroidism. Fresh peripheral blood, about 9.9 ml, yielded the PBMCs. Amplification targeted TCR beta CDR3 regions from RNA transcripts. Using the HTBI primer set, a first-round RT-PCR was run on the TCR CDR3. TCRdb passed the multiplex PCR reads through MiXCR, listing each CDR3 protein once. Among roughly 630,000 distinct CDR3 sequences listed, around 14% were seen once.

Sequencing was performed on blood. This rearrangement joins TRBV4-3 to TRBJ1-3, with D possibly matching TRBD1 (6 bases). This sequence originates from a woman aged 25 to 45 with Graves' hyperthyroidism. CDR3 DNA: TGCGCCAGCAGCCAAGATGTCCCGGGGGCGGCTGGAAACACCATATATTTT. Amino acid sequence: CASSQDVPGAAGNTIYF.